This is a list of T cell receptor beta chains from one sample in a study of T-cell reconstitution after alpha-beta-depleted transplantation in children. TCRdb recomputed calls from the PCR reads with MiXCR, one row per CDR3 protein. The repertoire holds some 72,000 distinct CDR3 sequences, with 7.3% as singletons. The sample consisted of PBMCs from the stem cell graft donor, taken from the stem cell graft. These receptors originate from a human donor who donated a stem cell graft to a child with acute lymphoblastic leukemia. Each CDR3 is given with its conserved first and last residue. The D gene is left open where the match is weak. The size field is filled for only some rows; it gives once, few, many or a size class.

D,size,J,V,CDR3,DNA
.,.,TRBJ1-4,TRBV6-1,CASGGIHSTNEKLFF,TGTGCCAGCGGGGGGATCCACTCAACTAATGAAAAACTGTTTTTT
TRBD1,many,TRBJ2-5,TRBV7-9,CASSLARGRETQYF,TGTGCCAGCAGCTTAGCCAGGGGGCGAGAGACCCAGTACTTC
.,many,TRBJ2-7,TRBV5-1,CASSQTPYEQYF,TGCGCCAGCAGCCAGACACCCTACGAGCAGTACTTC
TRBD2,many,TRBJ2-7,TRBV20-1,CSARVRTSGTYEQYF,TGCAGTGCTAGAGTAAGGACTAGCGGAACCTACGAGCAGTACTTC
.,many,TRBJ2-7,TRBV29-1,CSVESGENDEQYF,TGCAGCGTTGAGTCGGGAGAGAACGACGAGCAGTACTTC
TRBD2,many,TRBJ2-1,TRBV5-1,CASSLVLAGGRFQFF,TGCGCCAGCAGCTTAGTACTAGCGGGAGGGCGGTTCCAGTTCTTC
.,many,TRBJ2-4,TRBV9,CASSVEGLAKNIQYF,TGTGCCAGCAGCGTAGAGGGTTTAGCCAAAAACATTCAGTACTTC
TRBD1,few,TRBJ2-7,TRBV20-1,CSATGTAYEQYF,TGCAGTGCCACCGGGACAGCCTACGAGCAGTACTTC
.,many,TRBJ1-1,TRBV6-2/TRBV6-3,CASIRAWDTEAFF,TGTGCCAGCATCAGGGCCTGGGACACTGAAGCTTTCTTT
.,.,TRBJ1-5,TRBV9,CASSGGRDGDQPQHF,TGTGCCAGCAGCGGGGGACGAGATGGGGATCAGCCCCAGCATTTT
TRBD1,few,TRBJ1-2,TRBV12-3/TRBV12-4,CTSSPTAWDSLAYGYTF,TGTACCAGCAGCCCAACGGCCTGGGACAGCCTAGCCTATGGCTACACCTTC
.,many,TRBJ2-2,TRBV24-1,CATSALDRTNTGELFF,TGTGCCACCAGTGCCCTAGACAGGACGAACACCGGGGAGCTGTTTTTT
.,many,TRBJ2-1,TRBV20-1,CSARDPAGASYNEQFF,TGCAGTGCTAGAGATCCCGCGGGGGCGTCCTACAATGAGCAGTTCTTC
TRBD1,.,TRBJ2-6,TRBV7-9,CASSSDRATVLTF,TGTGCCAGCAGTTCGGACAGGGCTACCGTCCTGACTTTC
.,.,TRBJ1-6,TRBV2,CTFSLGGDSPLHF,TGTACCTTCAGCTTGGGAGGGGATTCACCCCTCCACTTT
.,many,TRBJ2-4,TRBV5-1,CASSLGDLVGIQYF,TGCGCCAGCAGCTTGGGGGACCTGGTCGGCATTCAGTACTTC
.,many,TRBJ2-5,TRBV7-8,CATLGIQETQYF,TGTGCCACCCTCGGGATCCAAGAGACCCAGTACTTC
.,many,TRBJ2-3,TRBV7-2,CASSPQDTQYF,TGTGCCAGCAGCCCTCAAGATACGCAGTATTTT
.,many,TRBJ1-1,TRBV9,CASSVGGQTTEAFF,TGTGCCAGCAGCGTAGGGGGGCAGACCACTGAAGCTTTCTTT
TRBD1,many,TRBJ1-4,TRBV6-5,CASSYYRDSNEKLFF,TGTGCCAGCAGTTACTACCGGGACAGCAATGAAAAACTGTTTTTT
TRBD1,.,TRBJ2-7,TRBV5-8,CASRRTGKVHEQYF,TGTGCCAGTCGGAGGACAGGGAAGGTACACGAGCAGTACTTC
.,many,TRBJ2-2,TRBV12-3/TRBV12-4,CASSFSSGELFF,TGTGCCAGCAGTTTCTCCTCCGGGGAGCTGTTTTTT
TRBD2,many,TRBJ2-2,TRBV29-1,CSAGPTSAPGELFF,TGCAGCGCGGGTCCCACTAGCGCTCCCGGGGAGCTGTTTTTT
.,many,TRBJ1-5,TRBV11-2,CASSHVGQPQHF,TGTGCCAGCAGCCATGTAGGTCAGCCCCAGCATTTT
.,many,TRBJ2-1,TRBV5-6,CASILYDRTSGSQFF,TGTGCCAGCATTCTGTATGATCGGACGAGCGGGTCCCAGTTCTTC
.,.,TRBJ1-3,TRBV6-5,CASTSSLIGSASGNTIYF,TGTGCCAGCACTTCCTCACTCATCGGCAGCGCCTCTGGAAACACCATATATTTT
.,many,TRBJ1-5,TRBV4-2,CASSQDEEGVSNQPQHF,TGTGCCAGCAGCCAAGATGAGGAGGGTGTGAGCAATCAGCCCCAGCATTTT
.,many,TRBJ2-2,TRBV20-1,CSAVISKNTGELFF,TGCAGTGCTGTAATTAGCAAGAACACCGGGGAGCTGTTTTTT
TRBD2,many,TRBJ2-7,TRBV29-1,CSLKGTSGREQYF,TGCAGCCTAAAAGGGACTAGCGGTCGCGAGCAGTACTTC
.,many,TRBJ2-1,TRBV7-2,CASSLYPNNEQFF,TGTGCCAGCAGCTTATATCCCAACAATGAGCAGTTCTTC
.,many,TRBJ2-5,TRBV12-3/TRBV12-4,CASSLQETQYF,TGTGCCAGCAGCCTACAAGAGACCCAGTACTTC
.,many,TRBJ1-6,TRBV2,CASSEDKGSSYNSPLHF,TGTGCCAGCAGTGAAGACAAAGGGAGCTCCTATAATTCACCCCTCCACTTT
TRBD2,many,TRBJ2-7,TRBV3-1,CASSQEMGLAGSPSNYEQYF,TGTGCCAGCAGCCAAGAAATGGGACTAGCGGGGAGCCCATCCAACTACGAGCAGTACTTC
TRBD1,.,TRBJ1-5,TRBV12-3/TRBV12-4,CASSFAGTGNQPQHF,TGTGCCAGCAGTTTTGCGGGGACAGGGAATCAGCCCCAGCATTTT
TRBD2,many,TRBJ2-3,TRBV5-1,CASAGGSRTDTQYF,TGCGCCAGCGCGGGCGGGAGCAGGACAGATACGCAGTATTTT
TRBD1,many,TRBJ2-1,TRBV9,CASSVADGTGGNEQFF,TGTGCCAGCAGCGTAGCCGACGGGACAGGGGGCAATGAGCAGTTCTTC
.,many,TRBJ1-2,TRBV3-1,CASSQEVPYGYTF,TGTGCCAGCAGCCAAGAAGTACCATATGGCTACACCTTC
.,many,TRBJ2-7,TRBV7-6,CASSPRSSSYEQYF,TGTGCCAGCAGCCCTCGATCGAGCTCCTACGAGCAGTACTTC
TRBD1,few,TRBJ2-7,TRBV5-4,CASSLGGQGAYEQYF,TGTGCCAGCAGCTTGGGGGGACAGGGAGCCTACGAGCAGTACTTC
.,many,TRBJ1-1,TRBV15,CATSRVRAFGTEAFF,TGTGCCACCAGCAGAGTACGGGCCTTCGGCACTGAAGCTTTCTTT
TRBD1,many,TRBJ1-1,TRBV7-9,CASIITGAIINTEAFF,TGTGCCAGCATCATCACAGGGGCCATAATAAACACTGAAGCTTTCTTT
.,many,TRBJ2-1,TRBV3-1,CASRDYNEQFF,TGTGCCAGCAGGGACTACAATGAGCAGTTCTTC
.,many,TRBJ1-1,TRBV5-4,CASTPFGPTGNTEAFF,TGTGCCAGCACCCCGTTTGGTCCAACAGGGAACACTGAAGCTTTCTTT
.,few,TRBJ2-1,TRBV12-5,CASGWGHLNEQFF,TGTGCTAGTGGATGGGGACATTTAAATGAGCAGTTCTTC
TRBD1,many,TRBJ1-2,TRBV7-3,CASSLQGSDGYTF,TGTGCCAGCAGCCTACAGGGGTCGGATGGCTACACCTTC
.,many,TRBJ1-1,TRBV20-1,CSAHQRGANTEAFF,TGCAGTGCCCACCAGCGGGGGGCCAACACTGAAGCTTTCTTT
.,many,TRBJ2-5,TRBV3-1,CASSPPGPEETQYF,TGTGCCAGCAGCCCTCCGGGTCCAGAAGAGACCCAGTACTTC
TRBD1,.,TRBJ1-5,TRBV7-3,CASSQGAGQPQHF,TGTGCCAGCAGCCAGGGGGCCGGGCAGCCCCAGCATTTT
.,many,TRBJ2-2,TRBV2,CASSARQPSNTGELFF,TGTGCCAGCAGTGCCCGACAGCCCTCGAACACCGGGGAGCTGTTTTTT
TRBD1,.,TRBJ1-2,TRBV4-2,CASSHQQGIDYGYTF,TGTGCCAGCAGCCACCAACAGGGGATTGACTATGGCTACACCTTC
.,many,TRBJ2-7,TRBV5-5,CASSAQGYEQYF,TGTGCCAGCAGCGCGCAGGGTTACGAGCAGTACTTC
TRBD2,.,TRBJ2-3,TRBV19,CASSDAGVSTDTQYF,TGTGCCAGTAGCGATGCGGGGGTTAGCACAGATACGCAGTATTTT
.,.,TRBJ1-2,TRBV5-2,CAMGRAVFGNYGYTF,TGTGCCATGGGCCGCGCCGTCTTTGGCAACTATGGCTACACCTTC
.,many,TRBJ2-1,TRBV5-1,CASSSAGSRVDEQFF,TGCGCCAGCAGCTCCGCAGGGAGTCGGGTCGATGAGCAGTTCTTC
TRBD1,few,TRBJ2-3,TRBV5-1,CASSLGQGYRTDTQYF,TGCGCCAGCAGCTTGGGACAGGGGTATCGCACAGATACGCAGTATTTT
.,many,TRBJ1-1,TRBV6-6,CASSFPGGNTEAFF,TGTGCCAGCAGTTTCCCCGGCGGGAACACTGAAGCTTTCTTT
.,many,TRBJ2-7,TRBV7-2,CASSLEDTLYEQYF,TGTGCCAGCAGCTTAGAGGACACTCTCTACGAGCAGTACTTC
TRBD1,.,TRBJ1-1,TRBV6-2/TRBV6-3,CASSLDRVEAFF,TGTGCCAGCAGTTTGGACAGGGTTGAAGCTTTCTTT
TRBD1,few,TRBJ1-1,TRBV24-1,CATKDRVQDTEAFF,TGTGCCACAAAGGACAGGGTTCAGGACACTGAAGCTTTCTTT